This TCR beta chain emerged from a study of early T cells in non-severe SARS-CoV-2 infection. The wider study: Chains stayed unpaired after sequencing of bulk RNA from unsorted whole blood.

Attachment of unique molecular identifiers to individual cDNA molecules was performed. TCRdb re-derived calls from the 5' RACE reads in MiXCR, one entry per CDR3 protein. The repertoire holds 80,000 or so distinct CDR3 sequences, with around a sixth as singletons. CDR1 and CDR2 (germline): MNHEY, SVGAGI. The CDR3 covers 14 residues. Trimming took 6 bases from V and 3 from J, leaving 12 bases between them. This TCR came from an adult who was a healthcare worker with PCR-confirmed SARS-CoV-2 infection or an uninfected control (not recorded which). The sequenced sample was whole blood. The chain employs TRBV6-5 and TRBJ1-3; D call uncertain. The CDR3 DNA reads TGTGCCAGCAGCATCAACAGCCTTGGAAACACCATATATTTT. Its protein is CASSINSLGNTIYF.